Listed below are T cell receptor beta chains from one sample, sequenced in a study of cytomegalovirus exposure and HLA in healthy donors. The assay was immunoSEQ multiplex PCR, and TCRdb's table has in-frame clones only and misses some. The top ten clones hold around 7% of a sample with 130,000 to 150,000 clones, 79% of them seen once. The sequenced sample consisted of PBMCs. Source of these receptors: a woman between 35 and 50 years old in good health and CMV-seropositive. CDR3s include the opening cysteine and the closing phenylalanine or tryptophan. D genes are given only for firm matches. A clone size is listed for some rows: how often the clone was seen (once, few, many), or a class if it is expanded.

j_gene: TRBJ2-6
v_gene: TRBV7-2
abundance: NA
d_gene: NA
CDR3nt: TGTGCCAGCAGTCGAACGGTGTACGGGGCCAACGTCCTGACTTTC
CDR3aa: CASSRTVYGANVLTF

j_gene: TRBJ2-3
v_gene: TRBV18
abundance: once
d_gene: NA
CDR3nt: TGTGCCAGCTCACCAGGGCCCACAACGGATACGCAGTATTTT
CDR3aa: CASSPGPTTDTQYF

j_gene: TRBJ1-1
v_gene: TRBV20-1
abundance: NA
d_gene: NA
CDR3nt: TGCAGTGCTAAAGGGGACACTGAAGCTTTCTTT
CDR3aa: CSAKGDTEAFF

j_gene: TRBJ2-3
v_gene: TRBV14
abundance: once
d_gene: NA
CDR3nt: TGTGCCAGCAGCCCGACAGGAATTACGCAGTATTTT
CDR3aa: CASSPTGITQYF

j_gene: TRBJ2-3
v_gene: TRBV5-1
abundance: NA
d_gene: TRBD2
CDR3nt: TGCGCCAGCAGCTTGGCGGCTAGCGGGAAGGGGGATACGCAGTATTTT
CDR3aa: CASSLAASGKGDTQYF

j_gene: TRBJ1-3
v_gene: TRBV5-6
abundance: few
d_gene: NA
CDR3nt: TGTGCCAGCAGCCCGGACTCTATCTCATCCGGAAACACCATATATTTT
CDR3aa: CASSPDSISSGNTIYF

j_gene: TRBJ1-6
v_gene: TRBV5-6
abundance: few
d_gene: NA
CDR3nt: TGTGCCAGCAGCTTGGCGGGGAATTCACCCCTCCACTTT
CDR3aa: CASSLAGNSPLHF

j_gene: TRBJ1-4
v_gene: TRBV28
abundance: NA
d_gene: NA
CDR3nt: TGTGCCAGCAGTTTTGGTCGACTTAATGAAAAACTGTTTTTT
CDR3aa: CASSFGRLNEKLFF

j_gene: TRBJ2-2
v_gene: TRBV5-1
abundance: NA
d_gene: TRBD1
CDR3nt: TGCGCCAGCAGCTTCAGTTTAGGACAGGGGGGGGCGAACACCGGGGAGCTGTTTTTT
CDR3aa: CASSFSLGQGGANTGELFF

j_gene: TRBJ1-1
v_gene: TRBV19
abundance: NA
d_gene: NA
CDR3nt: TGTGCCAGTAGTATTATGGGGTGGGGCAGGGAAGCTTTCTTT
CDR3aa: CASSIMGWGREAFF

j_gene: TRBJ2-7
v_gene: TRBV27
abundance: NA
d_gene: TRBD2
CDR3nt: TGTGCCAGCAGTCCCTACGGTGGGACTAGCGGGGTATACGAGCAGTACTTC
CDR3aa: CASSPYGGTSGVYEQYF

j_gene: TRBJ1-6
v_gene: TRBV7-9
abundance: few
d_gene: NA
CDR3nt: TGTGCCAGCAGCATATGGGTGAGGGTCCCCTATAATTCACCCCTCCACTTT
CDR3aa: CASSIWVRVPYNSPLHF

j_gene: TRBJ1-5
v_gene: TRBV9
abundance: NA
d_gene: TRBD1
CDR3nt: TGTGCCAGCAGCGTCGGGACAGGGTACTATCAGCCCCAGCATTTT
CDR3aa: CASSVGTGYYQPQHF

j_gene: TRBJ2-6
v_gene: TRBV9
abundance: NA
d_gene: TRBD1
CDR3nt: TGTGCCAGTGGAAGACAGGGTCAGGCTGGGGCCAACGTCCTGACTTTC
CDR3aa: CASGRQGQAGANVLTF

j_gene: TRBJ1-3
v_gene: TRBV4-2
abundance: NA
d_gene: TRBD1
CDR3nt: TGTGCCAGCAGTCACGACAGGGGGGTCTCTGGAAACACCATATATTTT
CDR3aa: CASSHDRGVSGNTIYF

j_gene: TRBJ1-5
v_gene: TRBV6-1
abundance: NA
d_gene: NA
CDR3nt: TGTGCCAGCAGTGATAGAAAGGGAGGCTCTGGTCAGCCCCAGCATTTT
CDR3aa: CASSDRKGGSGQPQHF

j_gene: TRBJ2-5
v_gene: TRBV18
abundance: few
d_gene: NA
CDR3nt: TGTGCCAGCTCACCGGCAGAGACCCAGTACTTC
CDR3aa: CASSPAETQYF

j_gene: TRBJ1-1
v_gene: TRBV4-1
abundance: NA
d_gene: NA
CDR3nt: TGCGCCAGCAGCCGACAGAGAAACACTGAAGCTTTCTTT
CDR3aa: CASSRQRNTEAFF

j_gene: TRBJ2-7
v_gene: TRBV5-1
abundance: NA
d_gene: TRBD2
CDR3nt: TGCGCCAGCAGCTTGGTCCTAGCGGGGGTCAACGAGCAGTACTTC
CDR3aa: CASSLVLAGVNEQYF

j_gene: TRBJ2-5
v_gene: TRBV2
abundance: NA
d_gene: NA
CDR3nt: TGTGCCAGCAGTGCAGGGGCGGTTGAGACCCAGTACTTC
CDR3aa: CASSAGAVETQYF

j_gene: TRBJ1-4
v_gene: TRBV5-6
abundance: NA
d_gene: TRBD1
CDR3nt: TGTGCCAGCGCCGAGTCAGGGGGTACCAATGAAAAACTGTTTTTT
CDR3aa: CASAESGGTNEKLFF

j_gene: TRBJ1-1
v_gene: TRBV6-5
abundance: few
d_gene: TRBD1
CDR3nt: TGTGCCAGCACTCCACAGGGGGGATTGAACACTGAAGCTTTCTTT
CDR3aa: CASTPQGGLNTEAFF

j_gene: TRBJ1-2
v_gene: TRBV14
abundance: few
d_gene: NA
CDR3nt: TGTGCCAGCAGCCTCGGGAGGGGAGAGGGCTACACCTTC
CDR3aa: CASSLGRGEGYTF

j_gene: TRBJ2-7
v_gene: TRBV9
abundance: few
d_gene: NA
CDR3nt: TGTGCCAGCAGCGTCCAGCCCGGGGACTCCTACGAGCAGTACTTC
CDR3aa: CASSVQPGDSYEQYF

j_gene: TRBJ2-7
v_gene: TRBV27
abundance: NA
d_gene: TRBD1
CDR3nt: TGTGCCAGCAGCGCCCTCCGGGACAGATTCTACGAGCAGTACTTC
CDR3aa: CASSALRDRFYEQYF

j_gene: TRBJ1-5
v_gene: TRBV19
abundance: once
d_gene: NA
CDR3nt: TGTGCTACCCAAGCAGGTAGCAATCAGCCCCAGCATTTT
CDR3aa: CATQAGSNQPQHF

j_gene: TRBJ1-1
v_gene: TRBV20-1
abundance: once
d_gene: NA
CDR3nt: TGCAGTGCTAGTTCGGCAGGTCCAGCTTTCTTT
CDR3aa: CSASSAGPAFF

j_gene: TRBJ2-5
v_gene: TRBV2
abundance: NA
d_gene: TRBD2
CDR3nt: TGTGCCAGCAGCCTAGCGGGGGGGCCTTTGAAAGAGACCCAGTACTTC
CDR3aa: CASSLAGGPLKETQYF

j_gene: TRBJ2-1
v_gene: TRBV14
abundance: NA
d_gene: NA
CDR3nt: TGTGCCAGCAGCCCCCTCCTGGGAGCCGAGCAGTTCTTC
CDR3aa: CASSPLLGAEQFF

j_gene: TRBJ2-5
v_gene: TRBV25-1
abundance: NA
d_gene: NA
CDR3nt: TGTGCCAGCAGTGAGTTTGCGGGGAACAAAGAGACCCAGTACTTC
CDR3aa: CASSEFAGNKETQYF

j_gene: TRBJ2-1
v_gene: TRBV5-1
abundance: NA
d_gene: TRBD2
CDR3nt: TGCGCCAGCAGCTTGGGACTAGCGGGGAACAATGAGCAGTTCTTC
CDR3aa: CASSLGLAGNNEQFF

j_gene: TRBJ1-1
v_gene: TRBV30
abundance: NA
d_gene: NA
CDR3nt: TGTGCCTGGAGCTCAGGACAACTTAACACTGAAGCTTTCTTT
CDR3aa: CAWSSGQLNTEAFF

j_gene: TRBJ1-6
v_gene: TRBV4-1
abundance: few
d_gene: NA
CDR3nt: TGCGCCAGCAGCCAAGAGGCAGGGCTTAATTCACCCCTCCACTTT
CDR3aa: CASSQEAGLNSPLHF

j_gene: TRBJ2-3
v_gene: TRBV11-2
abundance: NA
d_gene: NA
CDR3nt: TGTGCCAGCGGAGGTAACGTTGGGCCCACAGATACGCAGTATTTT
CDR3aa: CASGGNVGPTDTQYF

j_gene: TRBJ2-1
v_gene: TRBV9
abundance: NA
d_gene: TRBD1
CDR3nt: TGTGCCAGCAGCGTAGCGCCCAGGGGGAGCTCCTACAATGAGCAGTTCTTC
CDR3aa: CASSVAPRGSSYNEQFF

j_gene: TRBJ1-6
v_gene: TRBV7-9
abundance: NA
d_gene: NA
CDR3nt: TGTGCCAGCAGCTTATCGTATCTGGGGGCGAATGTAGTCTCACCCCTCCACTTT
CDR3aa: CASSLSYLGANVVSPLHF